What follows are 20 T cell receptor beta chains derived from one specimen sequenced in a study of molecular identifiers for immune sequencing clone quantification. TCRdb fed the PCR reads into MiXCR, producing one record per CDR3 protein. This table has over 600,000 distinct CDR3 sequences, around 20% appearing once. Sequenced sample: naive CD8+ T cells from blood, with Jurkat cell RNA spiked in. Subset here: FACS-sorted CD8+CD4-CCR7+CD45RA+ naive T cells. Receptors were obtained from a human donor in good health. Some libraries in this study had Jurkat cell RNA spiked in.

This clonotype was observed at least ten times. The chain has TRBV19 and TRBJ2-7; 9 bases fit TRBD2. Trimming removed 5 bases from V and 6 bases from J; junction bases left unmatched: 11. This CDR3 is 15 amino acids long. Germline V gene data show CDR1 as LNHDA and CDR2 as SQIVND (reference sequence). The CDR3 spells CASSSSGTPRLEQYF. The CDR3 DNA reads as TGTGCCAGTAGTTCTAGCGGGACCCCCCGCCTCGAGCAGTACTTC. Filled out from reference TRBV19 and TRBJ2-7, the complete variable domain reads DGGITQSPKYLFRKEGQNVTLSCEQNLNHDAMYWYRQDPGQGLRLIYYSQIVNDFQKGDIAEGYSVSREKKESFPLTVTSAQKNPTAFYLCASSSSGTPRLEQYFGPGTRLTVT.

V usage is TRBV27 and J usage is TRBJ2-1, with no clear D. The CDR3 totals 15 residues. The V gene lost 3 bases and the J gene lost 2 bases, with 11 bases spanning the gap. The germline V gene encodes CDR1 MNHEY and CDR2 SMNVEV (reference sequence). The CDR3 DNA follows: TGTGCCAGCAGTTTGACGACGGTGACCTACAATGAGCAGTTCTTC. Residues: CASSLTTVTYNEQFF.

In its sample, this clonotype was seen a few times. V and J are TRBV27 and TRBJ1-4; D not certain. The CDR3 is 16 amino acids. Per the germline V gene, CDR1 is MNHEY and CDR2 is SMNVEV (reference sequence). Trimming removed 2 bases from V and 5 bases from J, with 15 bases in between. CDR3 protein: CASSLQAPGINEKLFF. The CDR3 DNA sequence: TGTGCCAGCAGTTTACAGGCCCCGGGCATAAATGAAAAACTGTTTTTT.

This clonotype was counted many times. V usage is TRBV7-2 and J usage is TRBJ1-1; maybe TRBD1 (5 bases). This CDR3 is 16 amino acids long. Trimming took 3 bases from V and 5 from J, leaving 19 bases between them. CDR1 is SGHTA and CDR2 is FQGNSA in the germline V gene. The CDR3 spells CASSLAGQGSRTEAFF. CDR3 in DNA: TGTGCCAGCAGCTTGGCTGGGCAGGGTTCGAGAACTGAAGCTTTCTTT. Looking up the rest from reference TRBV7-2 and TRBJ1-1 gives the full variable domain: GAGVSQSPSNKVTEKGKDVELRCDPISGHTALYWYRQSLGQGLEFLIYFQGNSAPDKSGLPSDRFSAERTGGSVSTLTIQRTQQEDSAVYLCASSLAGQGSRTEAFFGQGTRLTVV.

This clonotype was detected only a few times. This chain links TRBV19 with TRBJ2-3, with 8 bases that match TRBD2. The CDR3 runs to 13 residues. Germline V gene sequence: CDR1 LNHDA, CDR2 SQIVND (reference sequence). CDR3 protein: CATIGGVTDTQYF. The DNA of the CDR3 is TGTGCAACCATCGGGGGGGTGACAGATACGCAGTATTTT.

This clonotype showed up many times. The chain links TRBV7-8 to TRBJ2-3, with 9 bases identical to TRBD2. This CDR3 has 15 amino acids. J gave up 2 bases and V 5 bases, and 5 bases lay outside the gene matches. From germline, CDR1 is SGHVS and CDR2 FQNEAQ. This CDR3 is CASSRTSAYTDTQYF. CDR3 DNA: TGTGCCAGCAGCCGGACTAGCGCCTACACAGATACGCAGTATTTT.

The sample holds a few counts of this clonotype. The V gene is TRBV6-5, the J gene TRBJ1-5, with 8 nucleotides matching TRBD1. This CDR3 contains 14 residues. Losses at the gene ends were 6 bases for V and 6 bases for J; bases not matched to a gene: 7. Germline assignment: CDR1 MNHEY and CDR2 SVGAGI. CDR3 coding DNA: TGTGCCAGCAGACGGACAGGGAGGCGTCAGCCCCAGCATTTT. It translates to CASRRTGRRQPQHF.

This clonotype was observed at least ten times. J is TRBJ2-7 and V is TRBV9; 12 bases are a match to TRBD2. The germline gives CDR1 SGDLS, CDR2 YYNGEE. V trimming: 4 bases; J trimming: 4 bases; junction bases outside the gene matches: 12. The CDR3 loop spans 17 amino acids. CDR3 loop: CASSLWTSGTWGYEQYF. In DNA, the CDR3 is TGTGCCAGCAGCTTATGGACTAGCGGGACTTGGGGTTACGAGCAGTACTTC.

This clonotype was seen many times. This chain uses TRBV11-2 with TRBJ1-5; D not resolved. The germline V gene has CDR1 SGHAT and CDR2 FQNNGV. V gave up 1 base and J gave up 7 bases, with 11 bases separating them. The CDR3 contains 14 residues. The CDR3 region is CASSLGNSGQPQHF. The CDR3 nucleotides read TGTGCCAGCAGCTTAGGCAACAGCGGGCAGCCCCAGCATTTT.

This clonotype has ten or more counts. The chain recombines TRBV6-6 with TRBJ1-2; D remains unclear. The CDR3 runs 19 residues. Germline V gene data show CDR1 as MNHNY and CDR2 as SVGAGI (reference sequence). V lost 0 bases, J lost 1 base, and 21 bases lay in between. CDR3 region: CASSYSTSYTEPFNYGYTF. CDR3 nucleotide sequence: TGTGCCAGCAGTTACTCGACTAGTTATACCGAACCTTTTAACTATGGCTACACCTTC.

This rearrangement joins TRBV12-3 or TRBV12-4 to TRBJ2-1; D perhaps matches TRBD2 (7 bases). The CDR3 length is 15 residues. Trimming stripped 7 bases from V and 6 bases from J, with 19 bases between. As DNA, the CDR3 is TGTGCCAGCACCACCCGGGGGAGGGGGGGCAATGAGCAGTTCTTC. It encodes CASTTRGRGGNEQFF.

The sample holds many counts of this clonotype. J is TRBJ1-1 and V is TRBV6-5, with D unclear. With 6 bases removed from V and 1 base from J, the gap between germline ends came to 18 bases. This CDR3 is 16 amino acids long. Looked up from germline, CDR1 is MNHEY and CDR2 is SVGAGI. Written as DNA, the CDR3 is TGTGCCAGCAGAATCCTGTCCGGGGTGTCGAACACTGAAGCTTTCTTT. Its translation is CASRILSGVSNTEAFF.

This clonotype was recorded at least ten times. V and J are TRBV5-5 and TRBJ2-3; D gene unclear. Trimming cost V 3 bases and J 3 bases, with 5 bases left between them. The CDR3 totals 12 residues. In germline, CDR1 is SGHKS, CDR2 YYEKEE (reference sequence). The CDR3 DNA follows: TGTGCCAGCAGCTACAGAACAGATACGCAGTATTTT. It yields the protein CASSYRTDTQYF.

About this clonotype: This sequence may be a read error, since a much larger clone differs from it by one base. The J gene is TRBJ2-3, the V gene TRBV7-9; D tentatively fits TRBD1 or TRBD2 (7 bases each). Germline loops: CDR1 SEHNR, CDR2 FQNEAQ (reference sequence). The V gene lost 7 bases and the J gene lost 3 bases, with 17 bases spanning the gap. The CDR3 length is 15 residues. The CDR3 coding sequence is TGTGCCAGCAACCCAATGCAGGGGGGGACAGATACGCAGTATTTT. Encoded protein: CASNPMQGGTDTQYF.

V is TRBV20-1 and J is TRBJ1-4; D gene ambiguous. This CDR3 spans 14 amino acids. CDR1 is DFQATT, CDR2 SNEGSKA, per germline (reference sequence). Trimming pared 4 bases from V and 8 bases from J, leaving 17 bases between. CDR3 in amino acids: CSAKDGLADEKLFF. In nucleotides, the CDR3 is TGCAGTGCTAAAGATGGGCTTGCCGACGAAAAACTGTTTTTT.

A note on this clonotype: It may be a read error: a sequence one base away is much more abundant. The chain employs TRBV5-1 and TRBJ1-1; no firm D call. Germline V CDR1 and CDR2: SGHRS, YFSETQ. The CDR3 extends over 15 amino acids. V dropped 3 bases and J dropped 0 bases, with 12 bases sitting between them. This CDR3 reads CASSSSSAMNTEAFF. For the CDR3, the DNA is TGCGCCAGCAGCTCGTCGTCAGCTATGAACACTGAAGCTTTCTTT.

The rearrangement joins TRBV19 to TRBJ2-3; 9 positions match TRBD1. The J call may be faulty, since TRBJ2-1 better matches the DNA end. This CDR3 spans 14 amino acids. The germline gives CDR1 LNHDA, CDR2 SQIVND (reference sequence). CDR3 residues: CASSRDREVDEQFF. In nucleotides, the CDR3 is TGTGCCAGTAGTAGGGACAGGGAGGTTGATGAGCAGTTCTTC.

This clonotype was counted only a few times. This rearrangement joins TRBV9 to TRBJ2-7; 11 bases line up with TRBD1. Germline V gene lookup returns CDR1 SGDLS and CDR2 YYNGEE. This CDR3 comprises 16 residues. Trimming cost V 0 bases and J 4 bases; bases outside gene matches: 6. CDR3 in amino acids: CASSVGGTGGLYEQYF. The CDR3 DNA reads TGTGCCAGCAGCGTAGGAGGGACAGGGGGTTTATACGAGCAGTACTTC.

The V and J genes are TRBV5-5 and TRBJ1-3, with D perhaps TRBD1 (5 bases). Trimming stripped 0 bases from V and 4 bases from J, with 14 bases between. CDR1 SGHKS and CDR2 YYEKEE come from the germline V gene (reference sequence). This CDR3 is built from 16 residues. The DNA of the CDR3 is TGTGCCAGCAGCTTGGAGAGGCCGGGGCCAGGAAACACCATATATTTT. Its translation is CASSLERPGPGNTIYF.

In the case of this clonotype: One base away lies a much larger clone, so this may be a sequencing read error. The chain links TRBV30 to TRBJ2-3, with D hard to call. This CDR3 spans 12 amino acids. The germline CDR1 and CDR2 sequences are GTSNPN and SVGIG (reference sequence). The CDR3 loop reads CTWSVSSDTQYF. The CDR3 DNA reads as TGTACCTGGAGTGTATCTTCAGATACGCAGTATTTT.